A single sample is the source of the 13 T cell receptor beta chains below, sequenced in a study of shared clonotypes between healthy human individuals. The repertoire was sequenced with immunoSEQ multiplex PCR; TCRdb's copy has only in-frame clones and lacks some. The sample holds about 980,000 clones; 70% to 85% are singletons and the top ten take about 1.5%. Sequenced sample: memory CD4+ T cells sorted from blood. Subset denoted: CD45RA-negative fraction. The receptors were sampled from a man in his late teens or twenties in good health.

This rearrangement joins TRBV7-6 to TRBJ2-1; D gene unclear. CDR1 is SGHVS and CDR2 is FNYEAQ in the germline V gene. V was pared by 2 bases and J by 9 bases, with 8 bases between. This CDR3 has 12 amino acids. CDR3 coding DNA: TGTGCCAGCAGCTTAAGGTTTGGTGAGCAGTTCTTC. This encodes CASSLRFGEQFF.

The V gene is TRBV6-6, the J gene TRBJ1-1; D might be TRBD1 (6 bases). This CDR3 spans 15 amino acids. Germline V gene data show CDR1 as MNHNY and CDR2 as SVGAGI (reference sequence). V was pared by 5 bases and J by 0 bases, with 13 bases between. The CDR3 protein is CASSTSGALNTEAFF. Written as DNA, the CDR3 is TGTGCCAGCAGTACTTCAGGGGCTTTGAACACTGAAGCTTTCTTT.

A few counts support this clone. Other nucleotide sequences from this sample produce the same CDR3. The chain couples TRBV5-1 to TRBJ2-5; D gene unclear. Germline CDR1 and CDR2: SGHRS and YFSETQ. Trimming stripped 0 bases from V and 4 bases from J, with 7 bases between. The CDR3 has 13 residues. As DNA, the CDR3 is TGCGCCAGCAGCTTGGAACGATTAGAGACCCAGTACTTC. Amino acids: CASSLERLETQYF.

This clone was seen only a few times. Other DNA variants within this sample encode the same CDR3. This rearrangement joins TRBV11-2 to TRBJ2-3; D unresolved. The germline V and J ends were trimmed by 0 bases and 3 bases, with 7 bases remaining between them. This CDR3 contains 14 residues. Germline V gives CDR1 SGHAT, CDR2 FQNNGV. CDR3 residues: CASSLEGLTDTQYF. The DNA of the CDR3 is TGTGCCAGCAGCTTAGAAGGGTTGACAGATACGCAGTATTTT.

The chain employs TRBV14 and TRBJ2-7; D is perhaps TRBD2 (6 bases). Between the trimmed V and J ends, which lost 4 bases and 0 bases, there was a span of 13 bases. Per germline, CDR1 SGHDN and CDR2 FVKESK. The CDR3 spans 15 residues. The CDR3 loop reads CASSRSGESSYEQYF. The CDR3 DNA is TGTGCCAGCAGCCGCTCGGGGGAGAGCTCCTACGAGCAGTACTTC.

V gene TRBV4-2 combines with J gene TRBJ2-1; the D gene is possibly TRBD1 (5 bases). The germline gives CDR1 LGHNA, CDR2 YNFKEQ. The CDR3 extends over 14 amino acids. V was shortened by 0 bases and J by 6 bases, with 9 bases between the two germline ends. CDR3 loop: CASSQEPGPNEQFF. In nucleotides, the CDR3 is TGTGCCAGCAGCCAAGAACCAGGGCCCAATGAGCAGTTCTTC.

In its sample, this clone was seen many times. V and J are TRBV4-3 and TRBJ2-1, with no clear D. The V end lost 4 bases, the J end lost 6 bases, and 16 bases lay between the germline ends. The germline gives CDR1 LGHNA, CDR2 YSLEER. This CDR3 region has 15 residues. The CDR3 reads CASSREPDPSNEQFF. The CDR3 DNA follows: TGCGCCAGCAGCCGCGAACCGGACCCCAGCAATGAGCAGTTCTTC.

Turning to this clone: Other DNA sequences in the sample encode the same CDR3. V gene TRBV19 combines with J gene TRBJ2-5; possibly TRBD1 or TRBD2 for D (5 bases each). In germline, CDR1 is LNHDA, CDR2 SQIVND (reference sequence). The CDR3 sequence is 13 residues long. V shed 3 bases and J shed 5 bases, with 10 bases lying between them. The CDR3 nucleotides read TGTGCCAGTAGTATTGGCAGGGAGGAGACCCAGTACTTC. Protein sequence: CASSIGREETQYF.

The chain is built from TRBV9 and TRBJ2-3, with D unresolved. The germline gives CDR1 SGDLS, CDR2 YYNGEE. The CDR3 runs to 9 residues. The germline V and J ends were trimmed by 7 bases and 5 bases, with 2 bases remaining between them. The CDR3 DNA sequence: TGTGCCAGCGGAGATACGCAGTATTTT. It specifies CASGDTQYF.

CDR3 in amino acids: CASSQGHALGYNEQFF. The DNA for the CDR3 is TGCGCCAGCAGCCAAGGACACGCATTGGGATACAATGAGCAGTTCTTC. This chain connects TRBV4-1 to TRBJ2-1; D is unclear. CDR3 length equals 16 residues. V gave up 1 base and J gave up 4 bases, with 14 bases separating them. CDR1 is MGHRA, CDR2 YSYEKL, per germline.

V and J are TRBV28 and TRBJ2-3; unclear D gene. This CDR3 is 15 amino acids long. In germline, CDR1 is MDHEN, CDR2 SYDVKM. V lost 6 bases and J 3 bases, leaving 16 bases between the germline ends. Here the CDR3 DNA reads TGTGCCAGCAGCCTTCCCCCAGACATTACAGATACGCAGTATTTT. It codes for CASSLPPDITDTQYF.

The rearrangement uses TRBV10-2 and TRBJ2-7, with TRBD1 matching over 8 bases. The J segment lost 7 bases and the V segment lost 7 bases, leaving 12 bases of the junction unmatched. Germline V CDR1 and CDR2: WSHSY, SAAADI. This CDR3 is built from 14 residues. CDR3 nucleotide sequence: TGCGCCAGCACCTCAAGGACAGGGACGAAAGAGCAGTACTTC. Protein: CASTSRTGTKEQYF.

This sequence joins TRBV7-8 and TRBJ1-1, with 7 bases aligning to TRBD1. The CDR3 length is 17 residues. In germline, CDR1 is SGHVS, CDR2 FQNEAQ. Trimming took 2 bases from V and 0 from J; bases not matched to a gene: 9. For the CDR3, the DNA is TGTGCCAGCAGCTTAATGACAGGGAGAATGATGAACACTGAAGCTTTCTTT. Its protein is CASSLMTGRMMNTEAFF.